The 20 T cell receptor beta chains below all came from one sample that was sequenced in a study of cytomegalovirus exposure and HLA in healthy donors. PCR employed 60 Vbeta and 13 Jbeta primers. The table came from immunoSEQ multiplex PCR; TCRdb's copy has only in-frame clones and leaves some out. The repertoire holds 150,000 to 200,000 clones, with approximately 80% as singletons. The sample taken for sequencing was PBMCs. These receptors all come from a girl aged 2 to 10 in good health and CMV-seropositive.

The rearrangement joins TRBV13 to TRBJ2-3, with TRBD1 matching 9 bases. Germline-derived CDR1 and CDR2 are PRHDT and FYEKMQ (reference sequence). The CDR3 is 16 amino acids. After removal of 4 bases from V and 2 bases from J, the junction contained 7 bases not matched to a gene. The CDR3 loop is CASSSRTGAYTDTQYF. The CDR3, as DNA: TGTGCCAGCAGCTCTCGGACAGGGGCCTACACAGATACGCAGTATTTT.

The rearrangement links TRBV11-2 to TRBJ2-7; D may be TRBD1 (6 bases). CDR3 length: 12 amino acids. The germline gives CDR1 SGHAT, CDR2 FQNNGV. Trimming took 5 bases from V and 4 from J, leaving 9 bases between them. In DNA, the CDR3 is TGTGCCAGCAGCGGAACAGGGTACGAGCAGTACTTC. Its translation is CASSGTGYEQYF.

The chain joins TRBV19 to TRBJ2-3; D perhaps matches TRBD2 (7 bases). Germline V gene lookup returns CDR1 LNHDA and CDR2 SQIVND (reference sequence). The V end lost 1 base, the J end lost 6 bases, and 17 bases lay between the germline ends. The CDR3 extends over 16 amino acids. The CDR3 is CASSIAPPQGGDTQYF. For the CDR3, the DNA is TGTGCCAGTAGTATAGCACCACCACAGGGAGGGGATACGCAGTATTTT.

Details on this clone: Additional DNA sequences in this sample encode the identical CDR3. The rearrangement links TRBV5-1 to TRBJ2-1; D unclear. CDR1 is SGHRS and CDR2 is YFSETQ in the germline V gene. V dropped 0 bases and J dropped 7 bases, with 5 bases sitting between them. The CDR3 loop spans 12 amino acids. In DNA, the CDR3 is TGCGCCAGCAGCTTGGCGCTAAATGAGCAGTTCTTC. Translation gives CASSLALNEQFF. Filled out from reference TRBV5-1 and TRBJ2-1, the complete variable domain reads KAGVTQTPRYLIKTRGQQVTLSCSPISGHRSVSWYQQTPGQGLQFLFEYFSETQRNKGNFPGRFSGRQFSNSRSEMNVSTLELGDSALYLCASSLALNEQFFGPGTRLTVL.

V and J are TRBV30 and TRBJ2-7, with TRBD2 identical over 7 bases. This CDR3 spans 15 amino acids. V shed 3 bases, J shed 3 bases, and the junction held 11 bases outside the gene matches. The germline CDR1 and CDR2 sequences are GTSNPN and SVGIG (reference sequence). CDR3 DNA: TGTGCCTGGAGCGCTATGGAGGGAGGGTTCTACGAGCAGTACTTC. Protein: CAWSAMEGGFYEQYF.

The CDR3, as DNA: TGTGCCAGCAGCTTGGGACAGGCGATCTATGGCTACACCTTC. It is translated as CASSLGQAIYGYTF. The genes are TRBV5-4 and TRBJ1-2; D perhaps matches TRBD1 (6 bases). V lost 0 bases, J lost 4 bases, and 10 bases lay in between. Germline values: CDR1 SGHNT, CDR2 YYREEE (reference sequence). The CDR3 is made up of 14 amino acids.

In nucleotides, the CDR3 is TGTGCCAGCAGTTTTGGTCCCAGGGGAGGGGCTACTAATGAAAAACTGTTTTTT. Translating it yields CASSFGPRGGATNEKLFF. The chain uses TRBV27 and TRBJ1-4, with a weak D call TRBD1 (6 bases). The length of the CDR3 is 18 residues. The V gene's germline CDR1 is MNHEY and CDR2 SMNVEV (reference sequence). V was cut by 3 bases and J by 2 bases, with 19 bases left in between.

V gene TRBV5-1 combines with J gene TRBJ1-2; TRBD1 agrees at 7 bases. This CDR3 comprises 15 residues. From germline, CDR1 is SGHRS and CDR2 YFSETQ. Trimming took 1 base from V and 3 from J; bases not matched to a gene: 6. CDR3 region: CASSLIGGGYYGYTF. The CDR3 bases are TGCGCCAGCAGCTTGATTGGAGGGGGCTACTATGGCTACACCTTC.

This chain connects TRBV5-1 to TRBJ2-7; 7 bases line up with TRBD2. Germline CDR1 is SGHRS and CDR2 is YFSETQ. The CDR3 consists of 18 residues. V lost 0 bases, J lost 5 bases, and 17 bases stayed unmatched. CDR3 coding DNA: TGCGCCAGCAGCTTGGCCCTTGGTCGGCGGGAGCTCGGGGACGAGCAGTACTTC. Amino acid sequence: CASSLALGRRELGDEQYF.

This clone was detected a few times. This chain uses TRBV6-1 with TRBJ1-3, with D tentatively TRBD1 (5 bases). The CDR3 covers 12 residues. V was trimmed by 8 bases and J by 4 bases, leaving 9 bases between them. CDR1 MNHNS and CDR2 SASEGT come from the germline V gene. CDR3 DNA: TGTGCCAGCTTAACAGGAGGAAACACCATATATTTT. Its protein product is CASLTGGNTIYF.

The rearrangement links TRBV19 to TRBJ1-2; D is possibly TRBD1 (6 bases). V was trimmed by 0 bases and J by 7 bases, leaving 15 bases between them. The germline CDR1 and CDR2 sequences are LNHDA and SQIVND (reference sequence). The CDR3 has 15 residues. CDR3 region: CASSIDDRPLSGYTF. The CDR3, as DNA: TGTGCCAGTAGTATAGATGACAGGCCCCTCTCTGGCTACACCTTC.

The CDR3 region is CASSESGTGSQPQHF. The CDR3 nucleotides are TGTGCCAGCAGTGAATCGGGCACAGGGAGTCAGCCCCAGCATTTT. The chain links TRBV6-1 to TRBJ1-5, with D possibly being TRBD1 (6 bases). Germline loops: CDR1 MNHNS, CDR2 SASEGT. V lost 2 bases to trimming and J lost 6 bases, with 14 bases between them. The CDR3 is 15 residues long.

The rearrangement links TRBV28 to TRBJ2-7, with 9 bases aligning to TRBD1. The germline gives CDR1 MDHEN, CDR2 SYDVKM. V shed 2 bases, J shed 3 bases, and the junction held 5 bases outside the gene matches. The CDR3 is made up of 15 amino acids. The CDR3 sequence: CASSLGGQGIYEQYF. Written as DNA, the CDR3 is TGTGCCAGCAGTTTAGGGGGACAGGGAATCTACGAGCAGTACTTC.

Turning to this clone: A junction end diverges from the germline sequence, so it may reflect a read error. V usage is TRBV5-1 and J usage is TRBJ2-7, with D tentatively TRBD2 (7 bases). This CDR3 has 16 residues. CDR1 and CDR2 from the germline V gene are SGHRS and YFSETQ. CDR3 region: CASTLRTWGGSNEQYF. For the CDR3, the DNA is TGCGCCAGCACCTTACGAACTTGGGGGGGCTCCAACGAGCAGTACTTC.

This chain links TRBV16 with TRBJ1-4; D possibly corresponds to TRBD1 (5 bases). V dropped 0 bases and J dropped 2 bases, with 19 bases sitting between them. The CDR3 totals 19 residues. The germline V gene has CDR1 KGHSY and CDR2 FQNENV. The CDR3 nucleotides are TGTGCCAGCAGCCAATCATTCGGTTATGGGACTACCACTAATGAAAAACTGTTTTTT. Amino acids: CASSQSFGYGTTTNEKLFF. Variable domain in full (rest from reference TRBV16 and TRBJ1-4): GEEVAQTPKHLVRGEGQKAKLYCAPIKGHSYVFWYQQVLKNEFKFLISFQNENVFDETGMPKERFSAKCLPNSPCSLEIQATKLEDSAVYFCASSQSFGYGTTTNEKLFFGSGTQLSVL.

The gene calls are TRBV2 and TRBJ1-1; D is possibly TRBD1 (6 bases). CDR1 and CDR2 (germline): SNHLY, FYNNEI. The CDR3 runs to 13 residues. V lost 7 bases and J lost 1, with 10 bases in between. The CDR3 is CASNGQPNTEAFF. The DNA of the CDR3 is TGTGCCAGCAATGGACAGCCGAACACTGAAGCTTTCTTT. Drawing the rest from reference TRBV2 and TRBJ1-1, the complete variable domain is EPEVTQTPSHQVTQMGQEVILRCVPISNHLYFYWYRQILGQKVEFLVSFYNNEISEKSEIFDDQFSVERPDGSNFTLKIRSTKLEDSAMYFCASNGQPNTEAFFGQGTRLTVV.

This clone was seen just once. The V and J genes are TRBV7-2 and TRBJ1-1, with 8 bases identical to TRBD1. Losses at the gene ends were 4 bases for V and 0 bases for J; bases not matched to a gene: 4. This CDR3 has 15 residues. The germline CDR1 and CDR2 sequences are SGHTA and FQGNSA. CDR3 DNA sequence: TGTGCCAGCAGCTCTACAGGGGGGGTGAACACTGAAGCTTTCTTT. It yields the protein CASSSTGGVNTEAFF.

J is TRBJ2-7 and V is TRBV29-1; 10 bases map to TRBD2. The germline gives CDR1 SQVTM, CDR2 ANQGSEA. With V trimmed by 2 bases and J by 5 bases, 6 bases remained unmatched. This CDR3 comprises 14 residues. The CDR3 reads CSVELAGDPHEQYF. CDR3 sequence (DNA): TGCAGCGTTGAACTAGCGGGGGACCCCCACGAGCAGTACTTC.

The chain uses TRBV5-1 and TRBJ2-2; a weak D match, TRBD2 (7 bases). The V end was cut by 7 bases, the J end by 0 bases, with 13 bases between. This CDR3 has 15 residues. Per germline, CDR1 SGHRS and CDR2 YFSETQ. CDR3 in DNA: TGCGCCAGCCTGGCGGGGGCGGCGAACACCGGGGAGCTGTTTTTT. This encodes CASLAGAANTGELFF. Looking up the rest from reference TRBV5-1 and TRBJ2-2 gives the full variable domain: KAGVTQTPRYLIKTRGQQVTLSCSPISGHRSVSWYQQTPGQGLQFLFEYFSETQRNKGNFPGRFSGRQFSNSRSEMNVSTLELGDSALYLCASLAGAANTGELFFGEGSRLTVL.

This rearrangement joins TRBV6-1 to TRBJ1-4; no firm D call. V lost 0 bases, J lost 7 bases, and 15 bases lay in between. The CDR3 extends over 16 amino acids. Germline CDR1 is MNHNS and CDR2 is SASEGT. The CDR3 DNA is TGTGCCAGCAGTGAAGCACGACCAGGCAGTGGTGAAAAACTGTTTTTT. Its translation: CASSEARPGSGEKLFF.